There are a few counts of the clone carrying this T cell receptor (beta chain). What it recognizes is unknown. The CDR3 consists of 14 residues. The ends were cut back, 4 bases at V and 6 bases at J, with 15 bases in the middle. Germline CDR1 and CDR2: LNHDA and SQIVND (reference sequence). The sample comes from a study of T cells after yellow fever vaccination. Overall study: Preparing low-cell-number fractions relied on SMART-Seq v4 Ultra Low Input. General study points: The appearance of a small share of clonotypes in both CD4 and CD8 compartments was observed. One caveat is that FACS-sorted repertoires could contain abundant clonotypes contaminating from the bulk population. The secondary response was weaker but peaked faster, day 5 versus 15.

TCRdb independently ran MiXCR on the 5' RACE reads; one entry per CDR3 protein. The sample holds 250,000 or so distinct CDR3 sequences, roughly 6.8% seen once. The sequencing used CD4+ T cells sorted from PBMCs, collected on the day of the yellow fever booster vaccination. This chain links TRBV19 with TRBJ1-1; no clear D. The receptor's source is a man in his thirties or forties who received the YFV17D yellow fever vaccine. The CDR3 nucleotides are TGTGCCAGTAGTAGGTCGGTGATTACTCCTGAAGCTTTCTTT. Encoded protein: CASSRSVITPEAFF.